The TCR beta chain under discussion was sequenced for a study of vaccination effects on CD4 cells after COVID-19. About the study: Participants were vaccinated with two doses of either the BNT162b2 or mRNA-1273 vaccine.

The V and J ends lost 2 bases and 8 bases, in that order; junction bases with no gene match: 9. The CDR3 sequence is 16 residues long. The germline CDR1 and CDR2 sequences are LGHDT and YNNKEL (reference sequence). Data came from immunoSEQ multiplex PCR; TCRdb stores just in-frame clones and leaves some out. The data contain 50,000 to 65,000 clones, around 85% of them singletons. Within the ViraFEST assay, antigen-specific CD4+ T cells underwent expansion with viral peptide pools prior to sequencing. Researchers isolated CD4+ T cells once about 11 days of culture had elapsed. A remark on this clone: What it binds is unknown.

Sample: CD4+ T cells from PBMCs cultured with HCoV-229E spike peptides, taken before COVID-19 vaccination. The sequence was obtained from a human donor who received a COVID-19 vaccine. The V call is TRBV3-1 (or the pseudogene TRBV3-2), the J call TRBJ1-2, with 12 positions matching TRBD1. The CDR3 DNA reads as TGTGCCAGCAGCCAAACCGGGACAGGGGGCTCGGGGGGCTACACCTTC. Translated: CASSQTGTGGSGGYTF.